A selection of T cell receptor beta chains follows, all from one sample in a study of cytomegalovirus exposure and HLA in healthy donors. Assay: immunoSEQ multiplex PCR; the TCRdb copy retains only in-frame clones and omits some. The sample includes some 70,000 clones, approximately 96% seen only once; the top ten take over 2%. The sample taken for sequencing was PBMCs. Source of these receptors: a young man in good health and CMV-seronegative. CDR3s include the opening cysteine and the closing phenylalanine or tryptophan. Each record gives: V gene, clone size, D gene, J gene, CDR3 length, CDR3 protein, CDR3 DNA. D genes are given only for firm matches. Only part of the rows carry a size: once, few, many, or a class if the clone is expanded.

TRBV9,NA,NA,TRBJ1-2,15,CASSDDRKGPYGYTF,TGTGCCAGCAGCGACGACAGAAAAGGGCCCTATGGCTACACCTTC
TRBV27,NA,TRBD1,TRBJ1-1,14,CASSTRQGRTEAFF,TGTGCCAGCAGTACTAGACAGGGAAGGACTGAAGCTTTCTTT
TRBV19,NA,NA,TRBJ1-2,14,CASSMGQGGSGYTF,TGTGCCAGTAGTATGGGGCAGGGAGGTTCGGGCTACACCTTC
TRBV5-4,NA,NA,TRBJ2-7,14,CASSLLRESYEQYF,TGTGCCAGCAGCTTGCTGAGGGAGTCCTACGAGCAGTACTTC
TRBV30,NA,TRBD1,TRBJ2-1,16,CASALRDRGSYNEQFF,TGTGCCTCTGCACTCCGGGACAGGGGATCCTACAATGAGCAGTTCTTC
TRBV19,few,NA,TRBJ1-5,14,CASNTGLGNQPQHF,TGTGCCAGTAACACAGGGCTGGGCAATCAGCCCCAGCATTTT
TRBV7-2,once,NA,TRBJ1-1,15,CASRRGPLVNTEAFF,TGTGCCAGCAGAAGAGGGCCTTTAGTGAACACTGAAGCTTTCTTT
TRBV10-3,NA,NA,TRBJ1-1,13,CAITGQMNTEAFF,TGTGCCATCACCGGACAGATGAACACTGAAGCTTTCTTT
TRBV27,NA,NA,TRBJ2-5,11,CASSLGETQYF,TGTGCCAGCTCCCTCGGAGAGACCCAGTACTTC
TRBV7-9,NA,NA,TRBJ2-4,14,CASSLRDGKNIQYF,TGTGCCAGCAGCTTGCGGGACGGCAAAAACATTCAGTACTTC
TRBV30,NA,NA,TRBJ1-4,13,CAWSGGAGEKLFF,TGTGCCTGGAGTGGTGGGGCCGGGGAAAAACTGTTTTTT
TRBV10-3,NA,NA,TRBJ1-1,15,CATTPSNTVNTEAFF,TGTGCCACCACACCCTCCAATACAGTGAACACTGAAGCTTTCTTT
TRBV13,NA,NA,TRBJ2-5,19,CASSPNGRTRDFGEETQYF,TGTGCCAGCAGCCCAAACGGACGGACGCGGGACTTTGGCGAAGAGACCCAGTACTTC
TRBV25-1,NA,NA,TRBJ2-3,15,CASSESWRDTDTQYF,TGTGCCAGCAGTGAATCGTGGCGGGACACAGATACGCAGTATTTT
TRBV5-6,NA,NA,TRBJ2-3,13,CASSLYRDDTQYF,TGTGCCAGCAGCTTGTACAGGGATGATACGCAGTATTTT
TRBV27,once,NA,TRBJ2-4,14,CASSLRDSKGIQYF,TGTGCCAGCAGTCTCCGGGACTCCAAGGGAATTCAGTACTTC
TRBV7-2,NA,TRBD2,TRBJ2-2,17,CASSDGLAGTYTGELFF,TGTGCCAGCAGCGACGGACTAGCGGGGACGTACACCGGGGAGCTGTTTTTT
TRBV27,NA,NA,TRBJ1-1,11,CASTDGFWTFF,TGTGCCAGCACTGACGGGTTTTGGACTTTCTTT
TRBV12-5,NA,NA,TRBJ1-1,14,CASGQGVPNTEAFF,TGTGCTAGTGGACAGGGAGTCCCGAACACTGAAGCTTTCTTT
TRBV10-3,NA,TRBD1,TRBJ1-6,19,CAISESGTGTLPANSPLHF,TGTGCCATCAGTGAGTCAGGGACAGGGACCCTTCCGGCTAATTCACCCCTCCACTTT
TRBV4-2,once,TRBD2,TRBJ2-7,15,CASSQGASGRGEQYF,TGTGCCAGCAGCCAAGGGGCTAGCGGACGTGGAGAGCAGTACTTC
TRBV14,NA,NA,TRBJ2-7,15,CASSQGLAQQGEQYF,TGTGCCAGCAGCCAAGGGCTAGCTCAGCAAGGCGAGCAGTACTTC
TRBV7-2,once,TRBD1,TRBJ2-7,15,CASSLQGAPSYEQYF,TGTGCCAGCAGTCTACAGGGGGCTCCCTCCTACGAGCAGTACTTC
TRBV6-5,NA,NA,TRBJ1-1,12,CASRNEFLTAFF,TGTGCCAGCAGAAACGAGTTCTTAACTGCTTTCTTT
TRBV11-2,once,TRBD1,TRBJ1-4,12,CASSLGQGKLFF,TGTGCCAGCAGCTTAGGACAGGGAAAACTGTTTTTT
TRBV5-6,NA,NA,TRBJ1-1,13,CASSFKNGGEAFF,TGTGCCAGCAGCTTCAAGAACGGCGGTGAAGCTTTCTTT
TRBV6-5,NA,NA,TRBJ2-1,12,CASSYSSNEQFF,TGTGCCAGCAGTTACAGCTCCAATGAGCAGTTCTTC
TRBV6-6,NA,NA,TRBJ2-7,12,CASSLSPYEQYF,TGTGCCAGCAGTTTGTCTCCCTACGAGCAGTACTTC
TRBV6-5,NA,TRBD1,TRBJ2-5,13,CASRQTGGVTQYF,TGTGCCAGCAGGCAGACAGGGGGAGTGACCCAGTACTTC
TRBV11-1,NA,NA,TRBJ2-3,15,CASSLAQGHTDTQYF,TGTGCCAGCAGCTTAGCGCAGGGGCATACAGATACGCAGTATTTT